This T cell receptor beta chain was recovered during a study of T cell responses to AZD1222 COVID-19 vaccine (dated by TCRdb to the early 2020s). Some background on the complete study: Because spike-specific TCR depth and breadth did not differ between the two schedules, AZD1222 recipients who got a second dose at roughly 4 weeks were pooled with those who got a second dose at roughly 12 weeks. Trial participants were enrolled by age into 18-55, 56-69 and 70-plus year subgroups, with around 140, 26 and 57 TCR-sequenced participants respectively. TCR sequencing was performed for roughly 240 trial participants, of whom about 200 were given two doses of AZD1222 and some 25 were given two doses of MenACWY control vaccine. Findings and caveats that apply to the study as a whole: Reportedly, almost half of the unique spike-specific TCRs recognized epitopes lying outside the regions that are mutated in the B.1.351 and B.1.1.7 variants. Participants were mostly white British, with more females than males. The authors suggested clonal diversity may have been underestimated. After two AZD1222 doses, spike-specific TCR breadth and depth were significantly higher than at day 0 and than in MenACWY recipients. CD4 TCRs associated with the vaccine covered the entire spike protein, and the dominant responses were in regions 160-218 and 743-854. Because no day 14 peak-response samples were available, the repertoires could be characterized only after the peak T cell response. Conclusions about previously exposed vaccinees were limited because only 5 or 6 AZD1222 recipients were SARS-CoV-2 seropositive at baseline. In the small 56-69-year group, the increase in depth fell short of significance, most likely because of low power.

The CDR3 regions of human TCRbeta chains were analyzed by immunosequencing. The authors' pipeline ran thus. TCRs in the repertoires were matched against a reference library of SARS-CoV-2-specific TCRs that had been generated with the MIRA antigen-specificity platform. Breadth was defined as the fraction of unique TCRs that were SARS-CoV-2-associated, and depth was defined as the fraction of total T cells that were SARS-CoV-2-associated. Each spike-specific TCR was assigned to its reactive spike region and to a CD4 or CD8 class using the MIRA data. Log10-transformed breadth and depth values were compared by one-way ANOVA with Sidak's multiple comparisons tests. TCRdb limited this immuneACCESS table to in-frame rearrangements with V and J called. A share of clones is missing; checked studies link under half to unresolved V genes, and the rest is unexplained. The V and J calls and the clone size are those of that table, but D and trimming were determined from the DNA. The sample table shows more than 100,000 clones, and 88% are seen once. The ten biggest clones cover 2% to 3% of the sample.

Taken from the germline V gene (reference sequence), the CDR1 and CDR2 loops are LNHNV and YYDKDF. The junction shows trimming of 3 bases on V and 0 bases on J, and the gene matches do not reach 14 bases of it. Counted from cysteine to phenylalanine, this CDR3 has 19 amino acids. The only DNA kept is the CDR3, 57 bases in frame from the first base. Concerning this clone: Its antigen is currently not known. No base-level quality is on record; no much larger clone is a single base apart.

Taken with the paper, the label for time point translates to: baseline before first vaccination. Vaccinee samples were obtained from the UK trials COV001 and COV002, which included a single-blind randomized controlled phase 2/3 trial of AZD1222 (ChAdOx1 nCoV-19) in healthy adults. Trial participant PBMC samples were collected at day 0 and day 28 after the second dose for TCRbeta chain sequencing. Source: peripheral blood, taken on day 0 of AZD1222 vaccination. Here the chain combines TRBV15 and TRBJ2-7; TRBD2 lines up with 10 middle nucleotides. This TCR derives from an adult in good health. The DNA sequence reads TGTGCCACCAGCAGCAGGGGCCCACATAGCGGGAGGATCTCCTACGAGCAGTACTTC. Its translation reads: CATSSRGPHSGRISYEQYF.